This T cell receptor (beta chain) was profiled in a study of T cell repertoires in cytomegalovirus infection. Each CDR3 protein is one row after TCRdb ran MiXCR on the reads. The sample lists over 450,000 distinct CDR3 sequences; around 10% were seen once. Germline V gene sequence: CDR1 MDHEN, CDR2 SYDVKM. CDR3 size: 15 residues. The V end was cut by 5 bases, the J end by 5 bases, with 13 bases between. This clonotype appeared many times. This sequence joins TRBV28 and TRBJ1-6, with D uncertain. The source of this sequence is a human donor in good health (CMV status not recorded). Some clones in this sample may be carry-over from other donors' samples. Sequencing used PBMCs. The CDR3 is CASSPPLGNNSPLHF. The CDR3 region has the DNA TGTGCCAGCAGTCCCCCCCTAGGGAATAATTCACCCCTCCACTTT.